This T cell receptor beta chain was captured by sequencing in a study of cytomegalovirus exposure and HLA in healthy donors. Points from the study as a whole: Earlier findings revealed that most TCR beta V segments proved productive either about 90% or about 30% of the time.

Amplification used 60 Vbeta primers and 13 Jbeta primers. Clones were read by immunoSEQ multiplex PCR, and TCRdb kept only the in-frame ones, dropping some. In the table there are around 140,000 clones, approximately 71% of which are singletons. The CDR3 loop spans 16 amino acids. The junction had 9 bases not matched to a gene; V was cut back by 4 bases and J by 3 bases. Looked up from germline, CDR1 is MDHEN and CDR2 is SYDVKM. On this clone: Antigen specificity is unknown.

The receptor comes from a woman aged 60 to 75 in good health and CMV-seronegative. This chain joins TRBV28 and TRBJ2-3, with 8 positions matching TRBD1. The sample comprised PBMCs. This CDR3 is CASSWDRSFYTDTQYF. CDR3 sequence (DNA): TGTGCCAGCAGTTGGGACAGGTCGTTTTATACAGATACGCAGTATTTT.